The sequence of this TCR beta chain was determined in a study of T cell repertoires in cytomegalovirus infection. The overall study: Both CMV infection and a matching HLA type were indicated by public TCR beta signatures.

TCRdb recomputed calls from the reads with MiXCR, one row per CDR3 protein. This sample has about 530,000 distinct CDR3 sequences, with 26% found just once. V was clipped by 2 bases and J by 0 bases; unmatched bases: 6. The CDR3 sequence is 16 residues long. The germline V gene has CDR1 MDHEN and CDR2 SYDVKM. The receptor was derived from a human donor in good health (CMV status not recorded). Some clones in this sample may be carry-over from other donors' samples. The gene calls are TRBV28 and TRBJ2-7, with 8 bases aligning to TRBD1. What was sequenced was PBMCs. The CDR3: CASSLTAGGYSYEQYF. CDR3 bases: TGTGCCAGCAGTTTAACCGCAGGGGGCTACTCCTACGAGCAGTACTTC.